This T cell receptor beta chain originates from a study of CD8+CD57+ T cells in acquired aplastic anemia. At the level of the study: The DNA of sorted CD4+ and CD8+ cells averaged roughly 3.2 ug. Healthy donor CD4+ samples were sequenced to a depth that averaged roughly 10 million reads.

With regard to this clonotype: The target antigen is unknown.

CDR3 and TCR beta VDJ profiling relied on a genomic DNA template. TCRdb itself ran the reads through MiXCR, one entry per CDR3 protein. The data hold over 45,000 distinct CDR3 sequences, with roughly 69% observed a single time. Study-level results: In common between the patients and the controls were nearly 30 CD8+ CDR3 sequences. Patients and controls had CD8+ Simpson's diversity values that were not significantly distinct.

Trimming removed 8 bases from V and 6 bases from J; junction bases left unmatched: 15. This CDR3 spans 15 amino acids. Germline lookup yields CDR1 SGHTA and CDR2 FQGTGA. The receptor was derived from a human donor in good health, serving as a control. The chain carries TRBV7-3 and TRBJ2-7; 8 nucleotides align to TRBD2. Sequencing was done on a sample of sorted CD4+, CD8+, or CD8+CD57+ T cells (not recorded which) from PBMCs. The CDR3 loop is CASLRRGANRCEQYF. CDR3 in DNA: TGTGCCAGCCTCCGGCGGGGGGCTAACCGCTGCGAGCAGTACTTC. The full variable domain, in which reference TRBV7-3 and TRBJ2-7 provide the parts outside the CDR3, is GAGVSQTPSNKVTEKGKYVELRCDPISGHTALYWYRQSLGQGPEFLIYFQGTGAADDSGLPNDRFFAVRPEGSVSTLKIQRTERGDSAVYLCASLRRGANRCEQYFGPGTRLTVT.